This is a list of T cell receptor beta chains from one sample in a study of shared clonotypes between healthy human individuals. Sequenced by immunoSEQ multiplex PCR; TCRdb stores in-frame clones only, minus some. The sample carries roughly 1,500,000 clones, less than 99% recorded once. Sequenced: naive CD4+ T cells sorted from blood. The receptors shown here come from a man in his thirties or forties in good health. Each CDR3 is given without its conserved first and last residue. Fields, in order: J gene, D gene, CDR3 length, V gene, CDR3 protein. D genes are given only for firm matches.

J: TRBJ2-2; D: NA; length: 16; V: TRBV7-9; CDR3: ASSAILNPGDETGELF
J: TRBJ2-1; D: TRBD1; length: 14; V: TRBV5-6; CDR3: ASSLPGQGRSNEQF
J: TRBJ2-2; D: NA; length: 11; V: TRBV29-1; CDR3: SVGEKRAGELF
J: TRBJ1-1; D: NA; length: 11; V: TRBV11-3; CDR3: ASSAKMNTEAF
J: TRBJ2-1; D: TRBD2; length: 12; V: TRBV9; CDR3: ASSVASGSYEQF
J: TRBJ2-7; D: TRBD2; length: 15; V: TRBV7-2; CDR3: ASSLLASGGLHYEQY
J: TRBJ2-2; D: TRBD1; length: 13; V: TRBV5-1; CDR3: ASSLDGQVTGELF
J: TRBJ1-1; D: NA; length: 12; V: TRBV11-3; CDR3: ASSLSRSDTEAF
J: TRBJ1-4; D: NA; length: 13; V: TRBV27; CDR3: ASSFSGATNEKLF
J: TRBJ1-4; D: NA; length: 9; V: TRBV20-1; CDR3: SARAHEKLF
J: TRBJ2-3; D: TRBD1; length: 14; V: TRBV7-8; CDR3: ASSQRQGISTDTQY
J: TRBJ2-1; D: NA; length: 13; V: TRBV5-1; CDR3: ASSSSFPSYNEQF
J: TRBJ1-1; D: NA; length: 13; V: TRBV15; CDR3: ATSRDFPKNTEAF
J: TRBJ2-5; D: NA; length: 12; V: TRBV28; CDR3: ASSARIFQETQY
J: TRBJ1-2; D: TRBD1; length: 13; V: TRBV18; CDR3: ASSRGDSAGDGYT
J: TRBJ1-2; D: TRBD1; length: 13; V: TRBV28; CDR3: ASSLYATGGHGYT
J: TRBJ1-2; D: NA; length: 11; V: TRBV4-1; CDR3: ASSPWLLDGYT
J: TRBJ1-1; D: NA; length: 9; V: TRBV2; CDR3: ASSVVTEAF
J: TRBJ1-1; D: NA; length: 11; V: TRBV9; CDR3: ASSVAGNTEAF
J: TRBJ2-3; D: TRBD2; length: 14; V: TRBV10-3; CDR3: AISGPSGVSTDTQY
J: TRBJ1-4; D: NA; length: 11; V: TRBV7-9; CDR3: ASSLEGNQKLF
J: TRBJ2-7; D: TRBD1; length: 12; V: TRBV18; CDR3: ASSTRTGDYEQY
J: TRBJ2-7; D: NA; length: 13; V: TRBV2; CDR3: ASSEYGRAVGEQY
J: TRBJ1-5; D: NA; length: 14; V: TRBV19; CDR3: ASSSPGTVVEQPQH
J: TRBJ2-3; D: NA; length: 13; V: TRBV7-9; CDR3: ASSLGLLTPDTQY
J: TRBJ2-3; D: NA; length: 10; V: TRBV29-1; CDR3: SGRRGTDTQY
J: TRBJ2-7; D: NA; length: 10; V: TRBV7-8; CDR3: ASSLATYEQY
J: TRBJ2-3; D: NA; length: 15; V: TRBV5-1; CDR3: ASSLWGRGISTDTQY
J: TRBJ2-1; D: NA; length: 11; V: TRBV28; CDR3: ASSGIIYNEQF
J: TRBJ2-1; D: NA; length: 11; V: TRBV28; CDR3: ASSTLEANEQF
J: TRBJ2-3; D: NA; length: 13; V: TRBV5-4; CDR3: ASSLSAKQTDTQY
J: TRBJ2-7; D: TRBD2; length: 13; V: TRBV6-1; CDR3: ASSVTSGSSYEQY
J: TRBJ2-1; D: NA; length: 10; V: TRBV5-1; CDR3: ASSLDLNEQF
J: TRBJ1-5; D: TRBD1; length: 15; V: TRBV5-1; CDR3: ASSLGQGGSSNQPQH
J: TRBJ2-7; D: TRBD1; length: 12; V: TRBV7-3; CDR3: ASSSPGQNYEQY
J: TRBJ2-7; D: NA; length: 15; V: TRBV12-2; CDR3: ASRPVRGAGLFYEQY
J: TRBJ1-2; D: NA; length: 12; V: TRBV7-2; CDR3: ASSLGPQLVAYT
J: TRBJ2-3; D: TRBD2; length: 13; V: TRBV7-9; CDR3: ASSLGGGRPDTQY
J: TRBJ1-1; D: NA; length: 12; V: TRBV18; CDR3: ASSPVSDPGGAF
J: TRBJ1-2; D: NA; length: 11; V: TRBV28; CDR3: ASGRPGDYGYT
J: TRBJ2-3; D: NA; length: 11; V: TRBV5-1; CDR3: ASSVMGTDTQY
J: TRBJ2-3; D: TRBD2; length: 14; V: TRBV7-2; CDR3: ASSLSAGGFTDTQY
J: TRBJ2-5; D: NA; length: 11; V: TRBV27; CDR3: ASSLRQGETQY
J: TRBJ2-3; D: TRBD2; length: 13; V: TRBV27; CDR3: ASRGLAGSADTQY
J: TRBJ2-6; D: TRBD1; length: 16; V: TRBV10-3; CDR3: AISEFRQGLSGANVLT
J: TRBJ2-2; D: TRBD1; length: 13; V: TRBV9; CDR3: ASSGQGADPGELF
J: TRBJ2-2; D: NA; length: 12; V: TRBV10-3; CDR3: AISWTDGAGELF
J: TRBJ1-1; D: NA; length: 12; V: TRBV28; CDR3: ASSHTGRGTEAF
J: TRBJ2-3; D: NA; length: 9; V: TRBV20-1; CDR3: SARFKDTQY
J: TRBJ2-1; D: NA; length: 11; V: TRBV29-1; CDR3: RGGFIEGNEQF
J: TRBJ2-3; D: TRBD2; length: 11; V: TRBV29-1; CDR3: SVGLAGGDTQY
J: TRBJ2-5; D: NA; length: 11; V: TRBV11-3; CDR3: ASSKGIQETQY